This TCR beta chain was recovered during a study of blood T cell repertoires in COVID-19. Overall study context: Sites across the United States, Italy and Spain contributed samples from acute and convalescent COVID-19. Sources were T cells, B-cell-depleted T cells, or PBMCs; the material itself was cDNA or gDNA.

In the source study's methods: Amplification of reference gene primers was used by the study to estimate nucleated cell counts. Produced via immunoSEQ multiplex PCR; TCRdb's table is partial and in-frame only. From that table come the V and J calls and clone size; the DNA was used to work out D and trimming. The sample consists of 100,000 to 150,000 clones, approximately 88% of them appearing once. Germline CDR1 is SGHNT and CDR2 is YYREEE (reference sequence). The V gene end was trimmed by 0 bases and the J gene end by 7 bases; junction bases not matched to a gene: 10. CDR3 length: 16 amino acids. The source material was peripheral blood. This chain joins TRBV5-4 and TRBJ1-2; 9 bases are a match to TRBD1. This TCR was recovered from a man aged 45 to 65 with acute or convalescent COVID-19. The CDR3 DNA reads TGTGCCAGCAGCTTGGCCCACGGACAGGGGATAGGTGGCTACACCTTC. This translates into CASSLAHGQGIGGYTF. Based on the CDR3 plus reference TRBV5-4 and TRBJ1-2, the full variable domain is ETGVTQSPTHLIKTRGQQVTLRCSSQSGHNTVSWYQQALGQGPQFIFQYYREEENGRGNFPPRFSGLQFPNYSSELNVNALELDDSALYLCASSLAHGQGIGGYTFGSGTRLTVV.